These 18 T cell receptor beta chains were all obtained from the same sample, sequenced in a study of blood T cell repertoires in COVID-19. The protocol was immunoSEQ multiplex PCR, while the TCRdb copy is restricted to in-frame clones and leaves out a portion. The table lists 250,000 to 300,000 clones, 80% to 90% of them singletons. The source material was peripheral blood. The receptors shown here come from a woman aged 70-85 years with COVID-19, enrolled during active disease.

The chain has TRBV5-1 and TRBJ2-3, with D unresolved. CDR3 length: 14 residues. The V end lost 0 bases, the J end lost 6 bases, and 11 bases lay between the germline ends. Per germline, CDR1 SGHRS and CDR2 YFSETQ. The CDR3 DNA reads TGCGCCAGCAGCTTGGGGGCTCCAAGGGATACGCAGTATTTT. It specifies CASSLGAPRDTQYF.

The V and J genes are TRBV7-9 and TRBJ2-7, with 10 positions matching TRBD1. Per germline, CDR1 SEHNR and CDR2 FQNEAQ (reference sequence). The CDR3 extends over 16 amino acids. J was trimmed by 4 bases and V by 4 bases; bases with no gene match: 10. The CDR3: CASSSNRGQGLYEQYF. CDR3 bases: TGTGCCAGCAGCTCGAACCGGGGACAGGGGTTATACGAGCAGTACTTC.

The genes are TRBV5-1 and TRBJ1-6; the D gene is possibly TRBD1 (5 bases). The ends were cut back, 3 bases at V and 5 bases at J, with 12 bases in the middle. The CDR3 is 15 amino acids. Per the germline V gene, CDR1 is SGHRS and CDR2 is YFSETQ. This CDR3 reads CASSSTAGDNSPLHF. The CDR3 coding sequence is TGCGCCAGCAGCTCGACAGCTGGCGATAATTCACCCCTCCACTTT.

This clone was seen a few times. The chain combines TRBV27 with TRBJ1-2; perhaps TRBD1 as D (5 bases). Germline V gene sequence: CDR1 MNHEY, CDR2 SMNVEV (reference sequence). The CDR3 contains 13 residues. Trimming pared 2 bases from V and 6 bases from J, leaving 10 bases between. Written as DNA, the CDR3 is TGTGCCAGCAGTTTAGCCGGGGGGAATGGCTACACCTTC. This gives the protein CASSLAGGNGYTF.

The chain carries TRBV18 and TRBJ1-3; TRBD1 matches 8 bases. This CDR3 has 16 amino acids. Per the germline V gene, CDR1 is KGHSH and CDR2 is LQKENI. Trimming removed 5 bases from V and 0 bases from J; junction bases left unmatched: 6. The CDR3 here is CASSSQGAASGNTIYF. Written as DNA, the CDR3 is TGTGCCAGCTCAAGTCAGGGGGCAGCCTCTGGAAACACCATATATTTT. The full variable domain, in which reference TRBV18 and TRBJ1-3 provide the parts outside the CDR3, is NAGVMQNPRHLVRRRGQEARLRCSPMKGHSHVYWYRQLPEEGLKFMVYLQKENIIDESGMPKERFSAEFPKEGPSILRIQQVVRGDSAAYFCASSSQGAASGNTIYFGEGSWLTVV.

The chain recombines TRBV7-9 with TRBJ1-1, with 9 bases that match TRBD1. The CDR3 contains 15 residues. The V and J ends lost 2 bases and 5 bases, in that order; junction bases with no gene match: 6. Germline CDR1 SEHNR, CDR2 FQNEAQ (reference sequence). DNA of the CDR3: TGTGCCAGCAGCTTACGAGCGGACAGGGGTACTGAAGCTTTCTTT. This translates into CASSLRADRGTEAFF.

Only a few counts were recorded for this clone. The chain joins TRBV7-9 to TRBJ1-1, with 9 bases identical to TRBD1. The CDR3 runs 15 residues. CDR1 SEHNR and CDR2 FQNEAQ come from the germline V gene (reference sequence). V shed 5 bases and J 3 bases; nucleotides not matched to a gene: 7. CDR3 in DNA: TGTGCCAGCAGCGCCCGGACAGGGGAGCACACTGAAGCTTTCTTT. This encodes CASSARTGEHTEAFF. The complete variable domain, with remaining parts taken from reference TRBV7-9 and TRBJ1-1, reads DTGVSQNPRHKITKRGQNVTFRCDPISEHNRLYWYRQTLGQGPEFLTYFQNEAQLEKSRLLSDRFSAERPKGSFSTLEIQRTEQGDSAMYLCASSARTGEHTEAFFGQGTRLTVV.

The rearrangement links TRBV28 to TRBJ2-1; 12 bases map to TRBD2. Germline V CDR1 and CDR2: MDHEN, SYDVKM. The CDR3 extends over 15 amino acids. V was pared by 8 bases and J by 7 bases, with 9 bases of the junction left unmatched. The CDR3 loop reads CASRSSGGARNEQFF. CDR3 in DNA: TGTGCCAGCCGATCTAGCGGGGGGGCCAGGAATGAGCAGTTCTTC.

This clone was recorded once. V gene TRBV11-2 combines with J gene TRBJ1-1, with a weak D call TRBD1 (6 bases). Germline loops: CDR1 SGHAT, CDR2 FQNNGV. Trimming left V 5 bases short and J 4 bases short, with 17 bases between. This CDR3 has 15 amino acids. CDR3 sequence (DNA): TGTGCCAGCAGCACGTTACAGGGAGTGATCACTGAAGCTTTCTTT. Translation gives CASSTLQGVITEAFF.

The CDR3 nucleotides are TGTGCCAGCAGCTTAGTTTGGCGGGGGCTTTCCTACGAGCAGTACTTC. Translating gives CASSLVWRGLSYEQYF. The chain uses TRBV7-2 and TRBJ2-7; D might be TRBD2 (7 bases). Between the trimmed V and J ends, which lost 1 base and 1 base, there was a span of 14 bases. Germline CDR1 and CDR2: SGHTA and FQGNSA. The CDR3 is 16 amino acids.

This rearrangement joins TRBV2 to TRBJ1-3; D not certain. The V end was cut by 1 base, the J end by 0 bases, with 10 bases between. The germline V gene has CDR1 SNHLY and CDR2 FYNNEI. The CDR3 has 16 amino acids. This chain's CDR3 is CASSEVRSNSGNTIYF. As DNA, the CDR3 is TGTGCCAGCAGTGAAGTGAGGTCAAACTCTGGAAACACCATATATTTT.

This clone was observed once. V is TRBV5-1 and J is TRBJ2-1, with 9 bases identical to TRBD2. The trim removed 2 bases at V and 8 bases at J, leaving 2 bases unmatched. The CDR3 length is 13 residues. CDR1 and CDR2 from the germline V gene are SGHRS and YFSETQ. The CDR3 protein is CASSLRTSDEQFF. The CDR3 DNA is TGCGCCAGCAGCTTAAGGACTAGCGATGAGCAGTTCTTC.

DNA of the CDR3: TGTGCCAGCAGCTTCTACAGGACAGGGGGATTAACTGAAGCTTTCTTT. The encoded protein is CASSFYRTGGLTEAFF. This rearrangement joins TRBV7-2 to TRBJ1-1, with 10 bases aligning to TRBD1. The CDR3 contains 16 residues. With V trimmed by 3 bases and J by 5 bases, 9 bases remained unmatched. CDR1 and CDR2 from the germline V gene are SGHTA and FQGNSA.

The genes are TRBV3-1 (or the pseudogene TRBV3-2) and TRBJ2-3; 7 bases match TRBD1. The length of the CDR3 is 14 residues. V was clipped by 6 bases and J by 8 bases; unmatched bases: 11. Germline V lookup: CDR1 LGHDT, CDR2 YNNKEL (reference sequence). Written as DNA, the CDR3 is TGTGCCAGCAGTCCTAACAGGGGAACGGGTACGCAGTATTTT. Translation gives CASSPNRGTGTQYF.

This clone was seen more than once but under ten times. The chain links TRBV7-9 to TRBJ1-3; no definite D call. Germline V gene lookup returns CDR1 SEHNR and CDR2 FQNEAQ (reference sequence). This CDR3 contains 16 residues. Trimming left V 3 bases short and J 0 bases short, with 12 bases between. This CDR3 is CASSLTRLISGNTIYF. CDR3 coding DNA: TGTGCCAGCAGCTTGACTCGGTTGATCTCTGGAAACACCATATATTTT.

V usage is TRBV4-3 and J usage is TRBJ1-2; unclear D gene. The V and J ends lost 0 bases and 4 bases respectively, with 6 bases between them. Per the germline V gene, CDR1 is LGHNA and CDR2 is YSLEER. This CDR3 has 13 amino acids. CDR3: CASSQDNSYGYTF. Here the CDR3 DNA reads TGCGCCAGCAGCCAAGATAACAGCTATGGCTACACCTTC.

This clone was recorded many times. The chain carries TRBV4-2 and TRBJ1-2; tentatively, D is TRBD1 (6 bases). The CDR3 has 15 amino acids. The germline gives CDR1 LGHNA, CDR2 YNFKEQ. Trimming stripped 1 base from V and 5 bases from J, with 14 bases between. In DNA form, the CDR3 reads TGTGCCAGCAGCCAAGCTGCACAGGGAGGGTATGGCTACACCTTC. Translated, it gives CASSQAAQGGYGYTF.

V and J are TRBV21-1 and TRBJ1-4; TRBD1 is taken as the D call from the table, unchecked against the DNA. TRBV21-1 is tagged as a pseudogene. The CDR3 is 16 residues long. CDR3 region: CASSGPRRTVNEKLFF. In nucleotides, the CDR3 is TGTGCCAGCAGCGGGCCCAGGAGGACAGTTAATGAAAAACTGTTTTTT.